Sequencing of this T cell receptor (beta chain) was carried out in a study of CD8+CD57+ T cells in acquired aplastic anemia. Study-wide background: On average, sorted CD4+ and CD8+ cells gave 2.5 to 4 ug of DNA.

CD8+CD57+ cell expansion, shown by flow cytometry, had occurred in the patients selected for sequencing. The use of genomic DNA as template underpinned the TCR beta VDJ and CDR3 profiling. A single record per CDR3 protein comes from TCRdb applying MiXCR to the reads. Of around 430,000 distinct CDR3 sequences listed, 25% to 40% are singletons. Germline trimming cut 5 bases from V and 5 bases from J; bases unmatched to any gene: 12. Germline V gene lookup returns CDR1 SGHKS and CDR2 YYEKEE (reference sequence). This CDR3 is 16 amino acids long. This sequence originates from a human donor with aplastic anemia. This chain joins TRBV5-5 and TRBJ2-5; 10 bases map to TRBD2. The sample was sorted CD4+, CD8+, or CD8+CD57+ T cells (not recorded which) from PBMCs. CDR3 DNA: TGTGCCAGCAGTCCGAACAGCGGGAGGGCCGGGGAGACCCAGTACTTC. This translates into CASSPNSGRAGETQYF. Full variable domain (missing parts from reference TRBV5-5 and TRBJ2-5): DAGVTQSPTHLIKTRGQQVTLRCSPISGHKSVSWYQQVLGQGPQFIFQYYEKEERGRGNFPDRFSARQFPNYSSELNVNALLLGDSALYLCASSPNSGRAGETQYFGPGTRLLVL.